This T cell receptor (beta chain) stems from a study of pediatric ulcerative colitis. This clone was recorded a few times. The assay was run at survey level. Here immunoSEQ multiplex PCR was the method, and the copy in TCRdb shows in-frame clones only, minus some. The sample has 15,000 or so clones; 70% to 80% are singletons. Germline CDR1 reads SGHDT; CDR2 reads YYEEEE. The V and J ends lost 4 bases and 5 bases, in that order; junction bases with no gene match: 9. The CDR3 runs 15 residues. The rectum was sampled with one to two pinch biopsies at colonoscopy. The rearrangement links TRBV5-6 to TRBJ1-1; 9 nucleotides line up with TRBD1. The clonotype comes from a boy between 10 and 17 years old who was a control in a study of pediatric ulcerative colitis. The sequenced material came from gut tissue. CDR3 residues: CASSADRGFLTEAFF. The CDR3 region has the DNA TGTGCCAGCAGCGCGGACAGGGGATTTTTAACTGAAGCTTTCTTT.